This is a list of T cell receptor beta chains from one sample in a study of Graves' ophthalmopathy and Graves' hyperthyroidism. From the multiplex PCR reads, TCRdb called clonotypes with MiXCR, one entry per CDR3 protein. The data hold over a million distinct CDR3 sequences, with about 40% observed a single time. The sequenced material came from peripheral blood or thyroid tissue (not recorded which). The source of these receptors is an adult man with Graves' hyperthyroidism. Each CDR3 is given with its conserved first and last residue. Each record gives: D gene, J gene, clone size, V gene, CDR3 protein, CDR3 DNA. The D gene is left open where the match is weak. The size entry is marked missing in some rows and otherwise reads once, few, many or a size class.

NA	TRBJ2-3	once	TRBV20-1	CSAREVATDTQYF	TGCAGTGCTAGAGAGGTTGCCACAGATACGCAGTATTTT
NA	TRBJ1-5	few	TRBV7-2	CASSGTPKPQHF	TGTGCCAGCAGCGGGACGCCAAAGCCCCAGCATTTT
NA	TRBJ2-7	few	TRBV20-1	CSARVKTYEQYF	TGCAGTGCTAGAGTAAAGACCTACGAGCAGTACTTC
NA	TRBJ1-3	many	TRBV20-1	CSARDRQDSGNTIYF	TGCAGTGCTAGAGACCGACAAGACTCTGGAAACACCATATATTTT
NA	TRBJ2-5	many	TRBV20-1	CSARDIRETQYF	TGCAGTGCTAGAGATATCAGGGAGACCCAGTACTTC
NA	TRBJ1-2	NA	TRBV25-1	CASSPLERNGYTF	TGTGCCAGCTCACCACTGGAAAGGAATGGCTACACCTTC
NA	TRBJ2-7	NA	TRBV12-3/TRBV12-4	CASMGGGEQYF	TGTGCCAGCATGGGAGGGGGCGAGCAGTACTTC
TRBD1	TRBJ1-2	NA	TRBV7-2	CASSIGQGVMDGYTF	TGTGCCAGCAGTATTGGACAGGGGGTAATGGATGGCTACACCTTC
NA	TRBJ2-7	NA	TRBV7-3	CASSLGLDFTYEQYF	TGTGCCAGCAGCTTAGGCCTTGACTTCACCTACGAGCAGTACTTC
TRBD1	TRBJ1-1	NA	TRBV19	CAWSTQGAQEAFF	TGTGCCTGGAGTACGCAGGGGGCGCAAGAAGCTTTCTTT
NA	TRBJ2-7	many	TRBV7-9	CASSFDMTPPYEQYF	TGTGCCAGCAGCTTCGACATGACACCGCCCTACGAGCAGTACTTC
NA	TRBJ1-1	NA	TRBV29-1	CSARRTLNTEAFF	TGCAGCGCTCGGAGAACACTGAACACTGAAGCTTTCTTT
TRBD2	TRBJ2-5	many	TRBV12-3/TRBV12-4	CASSLFGGSRETQYF	TGTGCCAGCAGCCTGTTCGGCGGGAGTCGAGAGACCCAGTACTTC
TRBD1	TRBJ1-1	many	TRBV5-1	CASSLGSGQGVGEAFF	TGCGCCAGCAGCTTGGGCTCGGGACAGGGGGTAGGTGAAGCTTTCTTT
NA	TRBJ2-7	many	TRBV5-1	CASSRGPRNSYEQYF	TGCGCCAGCAGCCGTGGACCGCGAAACTCCTACGAGCAGTACTTC
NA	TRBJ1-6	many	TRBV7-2	CASSLKIAGFGSTLHF	TGTGCCAGCAGCCTTAAGATCGCAGGATTTGGGTCGACCCTCCACTTT
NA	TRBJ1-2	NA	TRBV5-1	CASSNGGEGYGYTF	TGCGCCAGCAGTAACGGCGGGGAGGGCTATGGCTACACCTTC
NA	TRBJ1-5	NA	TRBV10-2	CASSEPEGRGVAQHF	TGCGCCAGCAGTGAGCCGGAGGGACGGGGAGTGGCCCAGCATTTT
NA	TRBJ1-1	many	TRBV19	CASRDTGTEAFF	TGTGCCAGCCGGGACACTGGCACTGAAGCTTTCTTT
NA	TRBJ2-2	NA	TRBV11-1	CASSLERQGTPGSCFF	NA
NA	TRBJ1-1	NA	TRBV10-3	CASSYSDRSMNTEAFF	TGTGCCAGCAGTTACTCGGACAGATCCATGAACACTGAAGCTTTCTTT
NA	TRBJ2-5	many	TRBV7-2	CASSKRGLNGETQYF	TGTGCCAGCAGCAAGAGGGGACTCAACGGGGAGACCCAGTACTTC
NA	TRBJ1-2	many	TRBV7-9	CASEMTENYGYTF	TGTGCCAGCGAAATGACAGAGAACTATGGCTACACCTTC
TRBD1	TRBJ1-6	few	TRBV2	CASSMLDRANSPLHF	TGTGCCAGCAGTATGCTCGACAGGGCGAATTCACCCCTCCACTTT
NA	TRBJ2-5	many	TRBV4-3	CASSPGIRETQYF	TGCGCCAGCAGCCCAGGGATTCGGGAGACCCAGTACTTC
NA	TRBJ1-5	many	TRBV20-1	CSVLDPGGTGQPQHF	TGCAGTGTACTAGACCCCGGGGGGACGGGGCAGCCCCAGCATTTT
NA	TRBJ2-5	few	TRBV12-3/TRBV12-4	CASSSQPPGPHRRGETQYF	TGTGCCAGCAGTTCGCAACCCCCAGGACCGCATCGGCGAGGAGAGACCCAGTACTTC
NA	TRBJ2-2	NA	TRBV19	CASSSLGSREPNTGELFF	TGTGCCAGTAGTTCTCTCGGGTCTAGGGAACCGAACACCGGGGAGCTGTTTTTT
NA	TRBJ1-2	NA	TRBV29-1	CSAGGDLWGYTF	TGCAGCGCGGGAGGGGACTTGTGGGGCTACACCTTC